This T cell receptor beta chain stems from a study of type 1 regulatory T cells. Study-wide background: T-allo10 is a Tr1-enriched, alloantigen-specific CD4 T cell product made in vitro.

For this clonotype: Its target is not known.

From the reads, TCRdb called clonotypes with MiXCR, one entry per CDR3 protein. Found here are roughly 71,000 distinct CDR3 sequences, about 60% of them singletons; the top ten hold 6% to 9%. The graft donor-derived T-allo10 cells reportedly recognize host alloantigens, are anergic, and suppress alloantigen-specifically. J lost 0 bases, V lost 4 bases, and 5 bases had no gene match. Germline CDR1 KGHDR, CDR2 SFDVKD. The CDR3 is 17 residues long. This clonotype was sampled from a human donor in good health. This sequence joins TRBV24-1 and TRBJ2-1, with TRBD2 matching 10 bases. The sample was cultured T cells, either the whole culture or a sorted T cell fraction (not recorded which). Described subset: Tr1-enriched cell product generated in vitro against host alloantigens. CDR3 bases: TGTGCCACCAGTGACCATATAGCGGGAGGCTCCTACAATGAGCAGTTCTTC. It yields the protein CATSDHIAGGSYNEQFF.